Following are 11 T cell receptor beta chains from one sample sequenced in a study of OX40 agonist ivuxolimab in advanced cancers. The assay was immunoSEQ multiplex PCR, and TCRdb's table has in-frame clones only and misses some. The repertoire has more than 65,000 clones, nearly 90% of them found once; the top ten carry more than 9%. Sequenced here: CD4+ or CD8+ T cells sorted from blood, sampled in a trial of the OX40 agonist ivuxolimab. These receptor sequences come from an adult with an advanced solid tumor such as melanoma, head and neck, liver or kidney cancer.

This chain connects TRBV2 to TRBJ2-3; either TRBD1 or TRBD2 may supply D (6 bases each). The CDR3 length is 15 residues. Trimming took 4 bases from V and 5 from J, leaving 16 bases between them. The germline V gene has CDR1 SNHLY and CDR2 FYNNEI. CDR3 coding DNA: TGTGCCAGCAGTGGAACGGGGGCGAGGGGAGATACGCAGTATTTT. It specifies CASSGTGARGDTQYF. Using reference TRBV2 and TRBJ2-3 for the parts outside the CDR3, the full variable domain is EPEVTQTPSHQVTQMGQEVILRCVPISNHLYFYWYRQILGQKVEFLVSFYNNEISEKSEIFDDQFSVERPDGSNFTLKIRSTKLEDSAMYFCASSGTGARGDTQYFGPGTRLTVL.

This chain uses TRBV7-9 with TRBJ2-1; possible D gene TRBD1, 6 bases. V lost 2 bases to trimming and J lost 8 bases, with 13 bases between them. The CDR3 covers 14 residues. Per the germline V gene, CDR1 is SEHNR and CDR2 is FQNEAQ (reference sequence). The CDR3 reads CASSLIGGVYEQFF. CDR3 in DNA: TGTGCCAGCAGCTTAATAGGGGGAGTATATGAGCAGTTCTTC.

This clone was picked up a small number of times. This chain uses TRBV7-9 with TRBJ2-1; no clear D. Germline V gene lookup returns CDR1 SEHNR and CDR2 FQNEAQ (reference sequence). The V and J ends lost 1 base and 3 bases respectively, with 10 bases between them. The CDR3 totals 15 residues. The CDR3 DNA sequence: TGTGCCAGCAGCTTAGGGCTAGGGCACTACAATGAGCAGTTCTTC. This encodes CASSLGLGHYNEQFF.

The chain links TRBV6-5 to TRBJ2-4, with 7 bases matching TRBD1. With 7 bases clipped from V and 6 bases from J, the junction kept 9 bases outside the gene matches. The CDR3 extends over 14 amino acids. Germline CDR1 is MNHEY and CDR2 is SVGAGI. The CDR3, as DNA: TGTGCCAGCACCGCGCCGGGACAGCTAAACATTCAGTACTTC. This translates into CASTAPGQLNIQYF.

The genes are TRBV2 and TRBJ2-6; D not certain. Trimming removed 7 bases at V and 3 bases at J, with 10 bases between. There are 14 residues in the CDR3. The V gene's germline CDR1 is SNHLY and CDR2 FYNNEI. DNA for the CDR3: TGTGCCAGCACTGGCGGCGGTGGGGCCAACGTCCTGACTTTC. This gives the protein CASTGGGGANVLTF.

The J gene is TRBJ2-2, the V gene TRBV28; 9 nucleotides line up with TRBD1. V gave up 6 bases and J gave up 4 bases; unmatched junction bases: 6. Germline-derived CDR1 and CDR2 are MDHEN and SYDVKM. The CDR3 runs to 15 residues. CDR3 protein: CASRGTGIRTGELFF. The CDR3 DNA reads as TGTGCCAGCAGGGGGACAGGGATACGCACCGGGGAGCTGTTTTTT.

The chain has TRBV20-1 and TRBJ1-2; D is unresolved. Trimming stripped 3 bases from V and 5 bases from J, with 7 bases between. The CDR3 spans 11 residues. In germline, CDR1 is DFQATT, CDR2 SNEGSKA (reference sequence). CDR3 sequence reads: CSASRQYGYTF. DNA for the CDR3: TGCAGTGCTAGTAGGCAGTATGGCTACACCTTC.

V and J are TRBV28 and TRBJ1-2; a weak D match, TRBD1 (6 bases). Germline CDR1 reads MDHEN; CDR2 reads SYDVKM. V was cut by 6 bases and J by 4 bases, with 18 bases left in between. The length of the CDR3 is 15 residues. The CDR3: CASSTGTPLGYGYTF. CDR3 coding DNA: TGTGCCAGCAGCACCGGGACACCGCTTGGCTATGGCTACACCTTC.

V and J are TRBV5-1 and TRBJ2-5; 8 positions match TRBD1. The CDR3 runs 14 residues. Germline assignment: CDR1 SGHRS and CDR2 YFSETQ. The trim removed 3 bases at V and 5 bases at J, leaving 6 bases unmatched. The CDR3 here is CASSSGTGMETQYF. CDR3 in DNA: TGCGCCAGCAGCTCCGGGACAGGAATGGAGACCCAGTACTTC.

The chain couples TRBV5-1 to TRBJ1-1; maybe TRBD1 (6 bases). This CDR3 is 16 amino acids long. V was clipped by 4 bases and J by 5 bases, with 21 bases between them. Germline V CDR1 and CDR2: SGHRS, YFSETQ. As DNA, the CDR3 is TGCGCCAGCAGCCTACGCCCTACACAGGGAGGGACTGAAGCTTTCTTT. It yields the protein CASSLRPTQGGTEAFF. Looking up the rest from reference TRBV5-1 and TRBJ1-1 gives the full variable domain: KAGVTQTPRYLIKTRGQQVTLSCSPISGHRSVSWYQQTPGQGLQFLFEYFSETQRNKGNFPGRFSGRQFSNSRSEMNVSTLELGDSALYLCASSLRPTQGGTEAFFGQGTRLTVV.

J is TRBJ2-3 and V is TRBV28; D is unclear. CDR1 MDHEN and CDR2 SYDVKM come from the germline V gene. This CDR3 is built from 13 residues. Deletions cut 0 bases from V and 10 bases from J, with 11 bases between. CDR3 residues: CASSLWSKDAQYF. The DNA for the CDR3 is TGTGCCAGCAGTTTATGGTCCAAAGACGCGCAGTATTTT.